This T cell receptor (beta chain) was found in a study of cytomegalovirus exposure and HLA in healthy donors. Regarding this clone: Its antigen is still unknown.

Points from the study as a whole: TCR beta chains numbering about 160 were designated cytomegalovirus-associated. Many donors carried some public TCRs, although rarity characterized most TCR sequences.

V was clipped by 4 bases and J by 1 base, with 4 bases between them. This CDR3 is built from 12 residues. CDR1 and CDR2 from the germline V gene are WSHSY and SAAADI. TCRdb's table, derived via immunoSEQ multiplex PCR, lists solely in-frame clones and lacks some. The sample holds roughly 140,000 clones; approximately 86% are singletons and the top ten take around 10%. The chain joins TRBV10-2 to TRBJ1-1; no clear D. The receptor's source is a man aged 18 to 35 in good health and CMV-seropositive. The sequenced material came from PBMCs. The chain's CDR3 is CASSAGNTEAFF. The CDR3 DNA reads as TGCGCCAGCAGTGCCGGGAACACTGAAGCTTTCTTT.